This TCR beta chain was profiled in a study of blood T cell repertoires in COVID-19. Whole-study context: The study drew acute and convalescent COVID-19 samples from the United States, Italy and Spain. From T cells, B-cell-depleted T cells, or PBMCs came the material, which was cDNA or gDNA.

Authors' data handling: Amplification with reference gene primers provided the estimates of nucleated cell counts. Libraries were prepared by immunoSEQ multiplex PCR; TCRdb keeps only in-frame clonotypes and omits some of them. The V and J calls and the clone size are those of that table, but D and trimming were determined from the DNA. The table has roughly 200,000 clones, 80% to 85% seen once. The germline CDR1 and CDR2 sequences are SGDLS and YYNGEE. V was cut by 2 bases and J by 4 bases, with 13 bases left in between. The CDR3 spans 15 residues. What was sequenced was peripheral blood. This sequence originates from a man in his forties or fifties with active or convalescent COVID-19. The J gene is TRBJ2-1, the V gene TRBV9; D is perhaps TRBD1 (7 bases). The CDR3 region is CASSVRGEPYNEQFF. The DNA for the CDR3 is TGTGCCAGCAGCGTCAGGGGGGAACCTTACAATGAGCAGTTCTTC.